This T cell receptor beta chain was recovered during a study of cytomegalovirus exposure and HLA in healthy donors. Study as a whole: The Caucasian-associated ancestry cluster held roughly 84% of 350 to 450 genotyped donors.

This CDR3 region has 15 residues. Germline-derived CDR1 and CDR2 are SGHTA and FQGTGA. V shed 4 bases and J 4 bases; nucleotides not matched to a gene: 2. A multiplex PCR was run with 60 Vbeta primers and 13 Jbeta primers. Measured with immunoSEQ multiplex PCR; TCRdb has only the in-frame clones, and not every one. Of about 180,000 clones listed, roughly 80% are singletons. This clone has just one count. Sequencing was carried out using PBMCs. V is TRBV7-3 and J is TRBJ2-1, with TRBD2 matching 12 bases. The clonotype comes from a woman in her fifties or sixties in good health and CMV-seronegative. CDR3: CASSSSGGGYNEQFF. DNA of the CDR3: TGTGCCAGCAGCTCTAGCGGGGGGGGATACAATGAGCAGTTCTTC.